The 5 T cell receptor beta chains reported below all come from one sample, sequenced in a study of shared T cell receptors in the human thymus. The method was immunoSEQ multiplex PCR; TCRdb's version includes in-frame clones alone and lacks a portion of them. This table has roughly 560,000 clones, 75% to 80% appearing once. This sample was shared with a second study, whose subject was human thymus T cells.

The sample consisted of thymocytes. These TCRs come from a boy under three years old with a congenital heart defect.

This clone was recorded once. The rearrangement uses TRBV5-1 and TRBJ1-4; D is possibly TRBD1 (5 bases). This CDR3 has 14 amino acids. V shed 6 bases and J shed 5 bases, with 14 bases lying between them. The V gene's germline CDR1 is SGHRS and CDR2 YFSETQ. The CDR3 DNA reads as TGCGCCAGCAACAAAGGGGTGGGGAATGAAAAACTGTTTTTT. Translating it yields CASNKGVGNEKLFF.

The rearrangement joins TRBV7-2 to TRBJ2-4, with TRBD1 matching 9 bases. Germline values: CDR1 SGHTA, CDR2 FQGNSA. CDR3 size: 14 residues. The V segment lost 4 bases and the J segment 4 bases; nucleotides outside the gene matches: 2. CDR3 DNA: TGTGCCAGCAGCTCGGGGACAGGGAAAAACATTCAGTACTTC. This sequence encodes CASSSGTGKNIQYF. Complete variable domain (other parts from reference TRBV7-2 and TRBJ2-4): GAGVSQSPSNKVTEKGKDVELRCDPISGHTALYWYRQSLGQGLEFLIYFQGNSAPDKSGLPSDRFSAERTGGSVSTLTIQRTQQEDSAVYLCASSSGTGKNIQYFGAGTRLSVL.

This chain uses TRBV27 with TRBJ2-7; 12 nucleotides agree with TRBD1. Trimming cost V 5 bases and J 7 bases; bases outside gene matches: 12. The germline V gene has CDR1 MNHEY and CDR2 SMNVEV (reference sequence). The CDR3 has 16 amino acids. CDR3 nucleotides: TGTGCCAGCAGTAGGGAGCCGGGACAGGGGGCTCGAGAGCAGTACTTC. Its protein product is CASSREPGQGAREQYF.

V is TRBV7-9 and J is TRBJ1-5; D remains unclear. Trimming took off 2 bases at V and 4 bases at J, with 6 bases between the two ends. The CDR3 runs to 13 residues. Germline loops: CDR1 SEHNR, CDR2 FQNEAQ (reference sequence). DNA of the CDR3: TGTGCCAGCAGCTTATTGGAGAATCAGCCCCAGCATTTT. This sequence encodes CASSLLENQPQHF.

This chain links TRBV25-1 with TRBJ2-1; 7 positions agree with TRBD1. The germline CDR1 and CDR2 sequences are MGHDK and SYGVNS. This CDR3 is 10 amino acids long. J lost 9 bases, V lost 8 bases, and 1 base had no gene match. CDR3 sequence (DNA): TGTGCCAGCGCAGGGGGTGAGCAGTTCTTC. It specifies CASAGGEQFF.